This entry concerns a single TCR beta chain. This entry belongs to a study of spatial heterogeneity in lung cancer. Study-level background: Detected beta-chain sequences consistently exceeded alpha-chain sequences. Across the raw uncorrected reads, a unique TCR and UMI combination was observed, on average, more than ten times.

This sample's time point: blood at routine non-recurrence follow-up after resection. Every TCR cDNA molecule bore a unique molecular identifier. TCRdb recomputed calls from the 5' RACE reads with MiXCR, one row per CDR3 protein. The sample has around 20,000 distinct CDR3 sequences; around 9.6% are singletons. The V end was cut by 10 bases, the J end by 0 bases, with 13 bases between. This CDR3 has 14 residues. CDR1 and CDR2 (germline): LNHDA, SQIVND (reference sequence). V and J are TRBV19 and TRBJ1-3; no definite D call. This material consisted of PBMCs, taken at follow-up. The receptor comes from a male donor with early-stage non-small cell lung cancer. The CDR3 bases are TGTGCCACCACGGTCGGAAACTCTGGAAACACCATATATTTT. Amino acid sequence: CATTVGNSGNTIYF.